A single T cell receptor beta chain is shown here with its context. The data were taken from a study of blood T cell repertoires in COVID-19. The germline gives CDR1 SQVTM, CDR2 ANQGSEA. Unmatched junction bases numbered 10, after V lost 6 bases and J lost 4 bases. This CDR3 is 14 amino acids long. The repertoire was sequenced with immunoSEQ multiplex PCR; TCRdb's copy has only in-frame clones and lacks some. The table includes some 510,000 clones, around 89% detected once. The specimen sequenced was PBMCs or T cells enriched from blood (not recorded which). The TCR originated in a woman aged 40 to 50 who had recovered from COVID-19. J is TRBJ2-7 and V is TRBV29-1; TRBD1 matches at 9 bases. The CDR3 loop reads CSVESGTGLYEQYF. As DNA, the CDR3 is TGCAGCGTAGAATCCGGGACAGGGTTATACGAGCAGTACTTC.